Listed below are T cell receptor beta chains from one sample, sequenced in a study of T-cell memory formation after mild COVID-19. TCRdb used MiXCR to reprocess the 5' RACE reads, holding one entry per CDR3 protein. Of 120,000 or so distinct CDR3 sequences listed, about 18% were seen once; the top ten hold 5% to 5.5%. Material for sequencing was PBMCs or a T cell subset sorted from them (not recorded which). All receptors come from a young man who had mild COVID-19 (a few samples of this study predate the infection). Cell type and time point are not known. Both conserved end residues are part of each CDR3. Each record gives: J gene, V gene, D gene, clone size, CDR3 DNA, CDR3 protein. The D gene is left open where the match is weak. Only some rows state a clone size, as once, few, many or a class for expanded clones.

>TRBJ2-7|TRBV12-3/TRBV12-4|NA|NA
TGTGCCAGCAGCCCGACAGGCATCTACGAGCAGTACTTC
CASSPTGIYEQYF
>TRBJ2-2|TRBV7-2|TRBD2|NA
TGTGCCAGCAGCCCCCCACTAGCGAGGGCCGGGGAGCTGTTTTTT
CASSPPLARAGELFF
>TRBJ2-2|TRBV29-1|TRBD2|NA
TGCAGCGTCCCATCCCCGACTAGCTGGAACACCGGGGAGCTGTTTTTT
CSVPSPTSWNTGELFF
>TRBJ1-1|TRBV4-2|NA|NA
TGTGCCAGCAGCCAAGATAGGCAACATACCCCTGAAGCTTTCTTT
CASSQDRQHTPEAFF
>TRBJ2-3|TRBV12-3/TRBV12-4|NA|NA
TGTGCCAGCAGTTTACAGGACCCTAGCACAGATACGCAGTATTTT
CASSLQDPSTDTQYF
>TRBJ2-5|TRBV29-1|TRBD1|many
TGCTCGGGACAGATTCATGGAGAGACCCAGTACTTC
CSGQIHGETQYF
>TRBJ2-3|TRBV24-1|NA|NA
TGTGCCACCAGTGAAGGTACTTTTAGCACAGATACGCAGTATTTT
CATSEGTFSTDTQYF
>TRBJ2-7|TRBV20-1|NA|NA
TGCAGTGCTAGAGTGCCGGGTTCCTACGAGCAGTACTTC
CSARVPGSYEQYF
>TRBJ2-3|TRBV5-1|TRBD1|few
TGCGCCAGCAGCACCACAGGGGGCTCAGGAGATACGCAGTATTTT
CASSTTGGSGDTQYF
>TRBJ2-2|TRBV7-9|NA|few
TGTGCCAGCACTACGGGCGCGAACACCGGGGAGCTGTTTTTT
CASTTGANTGELFF
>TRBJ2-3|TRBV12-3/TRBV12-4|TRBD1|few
TGTGCCAGCAGGAAGACGGGACAGAAGATCTCGGCAGATACGCAGTATTTT
CASRKTGQKISADTQYF
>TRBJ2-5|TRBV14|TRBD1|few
TGTGCCAGCAGCCAAGGGACAGGGTCAGGGGAGACCCAGTACTTC
CASSQGTGSGETQYF
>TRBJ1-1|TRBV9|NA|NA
TGTGCCAGCAGCGGTACCCGGGGGGGGGCGAGGATAGCTTTCTTT
CASSGTRGGARIAFF
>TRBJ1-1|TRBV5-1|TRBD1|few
TGCGCCAGCAGCCCAGGACAGGGTACAACTTACACTGAAGCTTTCTTT
CASSPGQGTTYTEAFF
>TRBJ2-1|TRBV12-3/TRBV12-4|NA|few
TGTGCCAGCAGCCAGCTGTCGACAAAGGGCAATGAGCAGTTCTTC
CASSQLSTKGNEQFF
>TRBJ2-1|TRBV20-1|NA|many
TGCAGTGCTAGAGTTCTGGGTCTAGCTGACAATGAGCAGTTCTTC
CSARVLGLADNEQFF
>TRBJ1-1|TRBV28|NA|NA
TGTGCCAGCAGTTCCGGGTGGGGCAGGGGTAGCACTGAAGCTTTCTTT
CASSSGWGRGSTEAFF
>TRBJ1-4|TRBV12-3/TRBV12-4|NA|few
TGTGCCAGCAGTTTGCAGGCACTAAAACTGTTTTTT
CASSLQALKLFF
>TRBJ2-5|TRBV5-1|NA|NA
TGCGCCAGCAGCTTGGACCCGGGACTTCAAGAGACCCAGTACTTC
CASSLDPGLQETQYF
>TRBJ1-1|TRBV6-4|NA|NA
TGTGCCAGCAGTCGGTACAGAAACTCTGAAGCTTTCTTT
CASSRYRNSEAFF
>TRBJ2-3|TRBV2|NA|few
TGTGCCAGCGAATTGGGAGATACGCAGTATTTT
CASELGDTQYF
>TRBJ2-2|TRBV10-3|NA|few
TGTGCCATCAGTAACGCAGGGCAGAACACCGGGGAGCTGTTTTTT
CAISNAGQNTGELFF
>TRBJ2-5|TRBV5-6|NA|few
TGTGCCAGCAGCTTGCGTCCAGCTCAAGAGACCCAGTACTTC
CASSLRPAQETQYF
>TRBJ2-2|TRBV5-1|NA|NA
TGCGCCAGCAGCTTGGAATGGGGCTCCGGGGAGCTGTTTTTT
CASSLEWGSGELFF
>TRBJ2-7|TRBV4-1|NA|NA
TGCGCCAGCAGCCAAGCCCGTCCCGGACAGCCATCCTACGAGCAGTACTTC
CASSQARPGQPSYEQYF
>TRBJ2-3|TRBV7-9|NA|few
TGTGCCAGCAGCTGGGACACAGATACGCAGTATTTT
CASSWDTDTQYF
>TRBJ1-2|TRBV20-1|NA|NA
TGCAGTGCTAGAGTCCTTGGCAACTATGGCTACACCTTC
CSARVLGNYGYTF
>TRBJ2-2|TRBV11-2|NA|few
TGTGCCAGCAGCTTAGGCAGGGGATACTACACCGGGGAGCTGTTTTTT
CASSLGRGYYTGELFF
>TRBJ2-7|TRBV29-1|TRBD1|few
TGCAGCGTTGAAGGACAGGGACGCGAGCAGTACTTC
CSVEGQGREQYF
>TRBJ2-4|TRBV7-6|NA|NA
TGTGCCAGCAGCGCGGGACAGCTAGCCAAAAACATTCAGTACTTC
CASSAGQLAKNIQYF
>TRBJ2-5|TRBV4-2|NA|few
TGTGCCAGCAGCCAAGCGGAGACCCAGTACTTC
CASSQAETQYF
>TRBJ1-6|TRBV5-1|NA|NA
TGCGCCAGCAGCTTGGGATCTTCACCCCTCCACTTT
CASSLGSSPLHF
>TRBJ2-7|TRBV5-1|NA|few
TGCGCCAGCAGCTTGTTCGACAGATCGTCCTACGAGCAGTACTTC
CASSLFDRSSYEQYF
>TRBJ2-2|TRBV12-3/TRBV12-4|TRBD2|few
TGTGCCAGCGGGCACCACGCGGGGGGAGGTACCGGGGAGCTGTTTTTT
CASGHHAGGGTGELFF
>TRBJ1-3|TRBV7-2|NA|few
TGTGCCAGCAGCGCACGGGCCGGCCGAGGAAACACCATATATTTT
CASSARAGRGNTIYF
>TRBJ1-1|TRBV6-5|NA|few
TGTGCCAGCAGTTCGGGGGTGAACACTGAAGCTTTCTTT
CASSSGVNTEAFF
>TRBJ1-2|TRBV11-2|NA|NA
TGTGCCAGCAGCTTAGACAGGGGCATATATGGCTACACCTTC
CASSLDRGIYGYTF
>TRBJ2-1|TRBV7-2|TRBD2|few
TGTGCCAGCAGCTTAGAGCGGGGGAAAGAGCAGTTCTTC
CASSLERGKEQFF
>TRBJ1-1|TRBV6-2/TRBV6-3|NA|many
TGTGCCAGCAGTGCATACAGGCGAAGCGCTGAAGCTTTCTTT
CASSAYRRSAEAFF
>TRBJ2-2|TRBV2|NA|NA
TGTGCCAGCTGCAGGGACTGGGACACCGGGGAGCTGTTTTTT
CASCRDWDTGELFF
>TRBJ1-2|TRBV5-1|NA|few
TGCGCCAGCAGCTTCGGGCAGGGGACTTTAGGCTACACCTTC
CASSFGQGTLGYTF
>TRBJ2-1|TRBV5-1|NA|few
TGCGCCAGCAGCTTGGCCTCCAGGGGGGTATACAATGAGCAGTTCTTC
CASSLASRGVYNEQFF
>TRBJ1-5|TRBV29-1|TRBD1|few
TGCAGCGTTGTAGTAGGTGGGACAGGGAGGCAGCCCCAGCATTTT
CSVVVGGTGRQPQHF
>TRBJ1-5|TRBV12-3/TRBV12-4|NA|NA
TGTGCCAGCAGTTTAGGGAACGGAGGGTCTGATCAGCCCCAGCATTTT
CASSLGNGGSDQPQHF
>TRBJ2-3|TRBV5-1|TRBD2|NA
TGCGCCAGCAGCTTGGCGGGGGGAATGGACGTCGATACGCAGTATTTT
CASSLAGGMDVDTQYF
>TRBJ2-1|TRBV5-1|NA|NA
TGCGACAGCAGCTTGGCCTGGAACAATGAGCAGTTCTTC
CDSSLAWNNEQFF
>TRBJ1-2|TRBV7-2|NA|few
TGTGCCAGCAGCTCTGGGACGTTTGGCTACACCTTC
CASSSGTFGYTF
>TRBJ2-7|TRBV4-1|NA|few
TGCGCCAGCAGCCAAGATATTACCAGGGGATTCAACGAGCAGTACTTC
CASSQDITRGFNEQYF